This T cell receptor (beta chain) was sequenced during a study of blood T cell repertoires in COVID-19. Patients of the Seattle cohort, enrolled during active infection, were followed longitudinally. Germline assignment: CDR1 SGHTA and CDR2 FQGNSA. The V and J ends lost 6 bases and 7 bases, in that order; junction bases with no gene match: 10. The CDR3 covers 15 residues. In the original analysis: Amplification with reference gene primers provided the estimates of nucleated cell counts. The table came from immunoSEQ multiplex PCR; TCRdb's copy has only in-frame clones and leaves some out. V, J and clone size are those of that table, while D and trimming were read from the DNA. The table records under 250,000 clones, 82% of them present only once. This clone was observed a few times.

Sequencing was done on a sample of peripheral blood. The sequence was collected from a woman in her 70s with COVID-19, enrolled during active disease. This chain uses TRBV7-2 with TRBJ2-1; 9 bases are a match to TRBD2. CDR3 loop: CASRSFAGLANEQFF. The CDR3 DNA reads as TGTGCCAGCAGATCGTTCGCTGGACTAGCGAATGAGCAGTTCTTC.